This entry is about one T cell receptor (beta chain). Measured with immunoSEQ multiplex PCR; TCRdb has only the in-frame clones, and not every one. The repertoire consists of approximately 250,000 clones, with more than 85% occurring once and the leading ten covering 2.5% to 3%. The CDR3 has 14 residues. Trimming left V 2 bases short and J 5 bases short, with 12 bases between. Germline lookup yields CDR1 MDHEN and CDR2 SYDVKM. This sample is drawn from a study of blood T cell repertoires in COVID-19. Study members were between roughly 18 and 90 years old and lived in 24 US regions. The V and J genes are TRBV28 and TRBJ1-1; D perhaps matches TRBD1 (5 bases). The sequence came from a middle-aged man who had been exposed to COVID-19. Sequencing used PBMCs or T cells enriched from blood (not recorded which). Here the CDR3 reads CASSLGGRRTEAFF. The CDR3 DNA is TGTGCCAGCAGTTTAGGGGGGAGGAGGACTGAAGCTTTCTTT. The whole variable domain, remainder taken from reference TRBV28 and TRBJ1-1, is DVKVTQSSRYLVKRTGEKVFLECVQDMDHENMFWYRQDPGLGLRLIYFSYDVKMKEKGDIPEGYSVSREKKERFSLILESASTNQTSMYLCASSLGGRRTEAFFGQGTRLTVV.